Shown below are 12 T cell receptor beta chains from a single sample sequenced in a study of T cell clonotyping in hematopoietic cell transplantation. Clones were read by immunoSEQ multiplex PCR, and TCRdb kept only the in-frame ones, dropping some. This table has some 15,000 clones, around 85% appearing once. The starting material was PBMCs, obtained 100 days after allogeneic stem cell transplant. All receptors derive from a female patient between 40 and 55 years old who had an allogeneic stem cell transplant from a related donor, so T cells may come from the graft donor. Some clones in this sample may be carry-over from other donors' samples.

V gene TRBV20-1 combines with J gene TRBJ1-2; no reliable D call. Germline assignment: CDR1 DFQATT and CDR2 SNEGSKA (reference sequence). The ends were cut back, 3 bases at V and 3 bases at J, with 5 bases in the middle. The CDR3 covers 11 residues. CDR3 sequence: CSARVDYGYTF. The CDR3 DNA is TGCAGTGCTAGGGTAGACTATGGCTACACCTTC.

The chain combines TRBV5-4 with TRBJ2-7; D ambiguous. CDR1 is SGHNT, CDR2 YYREEE, per germline (reference sequence). The germline V and J ends were trimmed by 5 bases and 5 bases, with 8 bases remaining between them. The CDR3 spans 11 residues. The CDR3, as DNA: TGTGCCAGCAGATCCAGCGACGAGCAGTACTTC. Encoded protein: CASRSSDEQYF. Looking up the rest from reference TRBV5-4 and TRBJ2-7 gives the full variable domain: ETGVTQSPTHLIKTRGQQVTLRCSSQSGHNTVSWYQQALGQGPQFIFQYYREEENGRGNFPPRFSGLQFPNYSSELNVNALELDDSALYLCASRSSDEQYFGPGTRLTVT.

The rearrangement links TRBV2 to TRBJ1-1, with a weak D call TRBD1 (5 bases). Deletions cut 7 bases from V and 7 bases from J, with 10 bases between. CDR3 length equals 11 residues. CDR1 and CDR2 (germline): SNHLY, FYNNEI. As DNA, the CDR3 is TGTGCCAGCAAAGAGGGGCTTGAAGCTTTCTTT. Its protein product is CASKEGLEAFF. The whole variable domain, remainder taken from reference TRBV2 and TRBJ1-1, is EPEVTQTPSHQVTQMGQEVILRCVPISNHLYFYWYRQILGQKVEFLVSFYNNEISEKSEIFDDQFSVERPDGSNFTLKIRSTKLEDSAMYFCASKEGLEAFFGQGTRLTVV.

This clone was detected only a few times. The genes are TRBV6-1 and TRBJ2-7; D gene ambiguous. Germline V gene sequence: CDR1 MNHNS, CDR2 SASEGT. This CDR3 region has 15 residues. Trimming removed 1 base from V and 6 bases from J, with 16 bases in between. This chain's CDR3 is CASSEEWTNGLEQYF. The CDR3 coding sequence is TGTGCCAGCAGTGAAGAATGGACCAACGGGCTCGAGCAGTACTTC.

For this clone: One junction end does not reproduce the germline sequence, and a read error may be involved. J is TRBJ1-3 and V is TRBV10-3; D is ambiguous. The CDR3 runs 13 residues. The germline V gene encodes CDR1 ENHRY and CDR2 SYGVKD. CDR3: CAISESMSRSPNF. The DNA of the CDR3 is TGTGCCATCAGTGAGTCAATGTCACGGTCTCCGAATTTT.

V usage is TRBV29-1 and J usage is TRBJ1-1; 12 bases match TRBD1. Germline loops: CDR1 SQVTM, CDR2 ANQGSEA. V shed 7 bases and J 6 bases; nucleotides not matched to a gene: 6. CDR3 size: 13 residues. The CDR3 nucleotides read TGCAGCGGGGGGACAGGGGGCTTCGCTGAAGCTTTCTTT. Residues: CSGGTGGFAEAFF.

The rearrangement joins TRBV11-3 to TRBJ2-7, with 13 positions matching TRBD2. V lost 5 bases and J lost 4; bases outside the gene matches: 8. CDR3 length equals 16 residues. Germline values: CDR1 SGHNT, CDR2 YENEEA. CDR3 region: CASSLGLAGAMYEQYF. As DNA, the CDR3 is TGTGCCAGCAGCCTCGGACTAGCGGGAGCGATGTACGAGCAGTACTTC.

A single count supports this clone. The CDR3 region is CASRADQEQYF. The CDR3 DNA reads as TGTGCCAGCAGGGCCGATCAGGAGCAGTACTTC. This chain links TRBV6-6 with TRBJ2-7; D is unclear. This CDR3 has 11 amino acids. V was clipped by 6 bases and J by 7 bases, with 10 bases between them. The germline V gene has CDR1 MNHNY and CDR2 SVGAGI (reference sequence).

The V gene is TRBV10-3, the J gene TRBJ1-1; no clear D gene. The CDR3 spans 14 residues. Between the trimmed V and J ends, which lost 3 bases and 0 bases, there was a span of 8 bases. CDR1 and CDR2 from the germline V gene are ENHRY and SYGVKD. CDR3 loop: CAISEWRLNTEAFF. The CDR3, as DNA: TGTGCCATCAGTGAATGGCGGTTGAACACTGAAGCTTTCTTT.

The V gene is TRBV6-6, the J gene TRBJ2-2; 7 bases fit TRBD2. CDR1 is MNHNY and CDR2 is SVGAGI in the germline V gene (reference sequence). With 6 bases clipped from V and 7 bases from J, the junction kept 2 bases outside the gene matches. CDR3 length: 12 residues. The CDR3 protein is CASRLAGGELFF. CDR3 nucleotide sequence: TGTGCCAGCAGATTAGCGGGCGGGGAGCTGTTTTTT.

This clone was observed a single time. The chain employs TRBV6-4 and TRBJ2-3; TRBD2 aligns across 9 bases. Germline CDR1 MRHNA, CDR2 SNTAGT. Losses at the gene ends were 2 bases for V and 4 bases for J; bases not matched to a gene: 1. The CDR3 spans 14 residues. Written as DNA, the CDR3 is TGTGCCAGCAGTGACGTAGCGGGAGCAGATACGCAGTATTTT. Protein sequence: CASSDVAGADTQYF.

The rearrangement uses TRBV30 and TRBJ1-2; the D is unclear. CDR3 length: 13 amino acids. Trimming pared 3 bases from V and 7 bases from J, leaving 15 bases between. The germline gives CDR1 GTSNPN, CDR2 SVGIG (reference sequence). The DNA for the CDR3 is TGTGCCTGGAGGATAACCAGCTACGGTGGCTACACCTTC. It yields the protein CAWRITSYGGYTF.